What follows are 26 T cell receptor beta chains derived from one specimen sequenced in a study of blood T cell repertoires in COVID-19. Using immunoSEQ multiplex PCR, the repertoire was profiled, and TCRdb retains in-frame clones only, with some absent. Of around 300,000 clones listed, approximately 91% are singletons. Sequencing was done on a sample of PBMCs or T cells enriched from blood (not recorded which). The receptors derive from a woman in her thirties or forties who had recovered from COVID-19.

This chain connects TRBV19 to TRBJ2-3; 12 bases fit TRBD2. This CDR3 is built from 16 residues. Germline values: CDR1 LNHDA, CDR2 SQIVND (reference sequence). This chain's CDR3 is CAAETSGGPYTDTQYF. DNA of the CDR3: TGTGCAGCTGAGACTAGCGGGGGTCCTTACACAGATACGCAGTATTTT. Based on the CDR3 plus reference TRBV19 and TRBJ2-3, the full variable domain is DGGITQSPKYLFRKEGQNVTLSCEQNLNHDAMYWYRQDPGQGLRLIYYSQIVNDFQKGDIAEGYSVSREKKESFPLTVTSAQKNPTAFYLCAAETSGGPYTDTQYFGPGTRLTVL.

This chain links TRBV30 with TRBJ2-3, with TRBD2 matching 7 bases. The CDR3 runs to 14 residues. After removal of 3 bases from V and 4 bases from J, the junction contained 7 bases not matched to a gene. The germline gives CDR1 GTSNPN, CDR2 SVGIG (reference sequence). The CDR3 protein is CAWRLGGNADTQYF. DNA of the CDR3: TGTGCCTGGAGGCTGGGGGGGAACGCAGATACGCAGTATTTT. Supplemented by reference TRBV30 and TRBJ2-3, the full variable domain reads SQTIHQWPATLVQPVGSPLSLECTVEGTSNPNLYWYRQAAGRGLQLLFYSVGIGQISSEVPQNLSASRPQDRQFILSSKKLLLSDSGFYLCAWRLGGNADTQYFGPGTRLTVL.

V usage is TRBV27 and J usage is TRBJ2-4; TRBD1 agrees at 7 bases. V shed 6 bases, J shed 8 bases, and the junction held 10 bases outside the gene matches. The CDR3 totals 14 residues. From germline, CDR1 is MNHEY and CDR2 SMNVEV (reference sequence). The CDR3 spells CASRERGRPYIQYF. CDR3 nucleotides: TGTGCCAGCAGGGAAAGGGGGCGCCCCTACATTCAGTACTTC.

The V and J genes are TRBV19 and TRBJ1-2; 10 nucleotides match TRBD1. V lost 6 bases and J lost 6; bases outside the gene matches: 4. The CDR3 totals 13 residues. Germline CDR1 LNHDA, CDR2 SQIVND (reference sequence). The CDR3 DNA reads TGTGCCAGTAGAGGACAGGGGGGCGATGGCTACACCTTC. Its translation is CASRGQGGDGYTF. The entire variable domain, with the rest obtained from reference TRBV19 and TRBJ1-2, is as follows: DGGITQSPKYLFRKEGQNVTLSCEQNLNHDAMYWYRQDPGQGLRLIYYSQIVNDFQKGDIAEGYSVSREKKESFPLTVTSAQKNPTAFYLCASRGQGGDGYTFGSGTRLTVV.

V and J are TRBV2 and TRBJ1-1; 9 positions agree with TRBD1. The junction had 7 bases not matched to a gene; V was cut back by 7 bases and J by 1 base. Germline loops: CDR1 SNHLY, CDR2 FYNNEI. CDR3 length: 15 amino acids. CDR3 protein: CASTMGQGWNTEAFF. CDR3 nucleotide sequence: TGTGCCAGCACTATGGGACAGGGTTGGAACACTGAAGCTTTCTTT.

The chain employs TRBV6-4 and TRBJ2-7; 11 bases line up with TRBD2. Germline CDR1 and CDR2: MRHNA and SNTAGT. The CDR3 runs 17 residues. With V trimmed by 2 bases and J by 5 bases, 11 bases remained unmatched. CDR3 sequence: CASSDLTLAGGGDEQYF. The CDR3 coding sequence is TGTGCCAGCAGTGACCTGACTCTAGCGGGAGGTGGAGACGAGCAGTACTTC.

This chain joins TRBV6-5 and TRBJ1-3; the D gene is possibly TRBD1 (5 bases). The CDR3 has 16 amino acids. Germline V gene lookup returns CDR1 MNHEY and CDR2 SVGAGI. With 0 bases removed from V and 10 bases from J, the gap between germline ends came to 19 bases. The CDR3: CASSYSWALHKGTIYF. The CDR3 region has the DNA TGTGCCAGCAGTTACTCTTGGGCCCTACATAAGGGGACCATATATTTT.

CDR3 residues: CASRYSGRGNSPLHF. CDR3 nucleotide sequence: TGTGCCAGCAGGTATTCGGGACGGGGGAATTCACCCCTCCACTTT. This chain uses TRBV6-5 with TRBJ1-6; possible D gene TRBD1, 5 bases. This CDR3 comprises 15 residues. Germline V lookup: CDR1 MNHEY, CDR2 SVGAGI. The V end lost 6 bases, the J end lost 7 bases, and 16 bases lay between the germline ends.

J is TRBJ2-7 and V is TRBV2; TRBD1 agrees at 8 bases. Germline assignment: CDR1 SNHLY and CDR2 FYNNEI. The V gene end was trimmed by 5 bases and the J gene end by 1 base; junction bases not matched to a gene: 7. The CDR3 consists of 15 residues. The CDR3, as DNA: TGTGCCAGCAGTTCTTGGACAGGGAGGTCCTACGAGCAGTACTTC. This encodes CASSSWTGRSYEQYF.

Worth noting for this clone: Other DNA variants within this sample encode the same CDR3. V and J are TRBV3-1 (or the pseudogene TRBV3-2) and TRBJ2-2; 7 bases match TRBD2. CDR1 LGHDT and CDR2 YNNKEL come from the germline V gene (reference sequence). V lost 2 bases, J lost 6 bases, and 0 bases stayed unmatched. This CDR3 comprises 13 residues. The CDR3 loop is CASSQRGAGELFF. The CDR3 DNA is TGTGCCAGCAGCCAACGGGGGGCCGGGGAGCTGTTTTTT.

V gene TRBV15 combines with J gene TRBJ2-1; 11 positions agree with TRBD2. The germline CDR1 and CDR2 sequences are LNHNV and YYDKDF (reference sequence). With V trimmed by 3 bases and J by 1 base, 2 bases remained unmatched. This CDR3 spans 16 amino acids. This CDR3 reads CATSSLAGGSYNEQFF. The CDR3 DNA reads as TGTGCCACCAGCAGCCTAGCGGGGGGTTCCTACAATGAGCAGTTCTTC. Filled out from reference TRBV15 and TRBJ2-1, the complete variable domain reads DAMVIQNPRYQVTQFGKPVTLSCSQTLNHNVMYWYQQKSSQAPKLLFHYYDKDFNNEADTPDNFQSRRPNTSFCFLDIRSPGLGDTAMYLCATSSLAGGSYNEQFFGPGTRLTVL.

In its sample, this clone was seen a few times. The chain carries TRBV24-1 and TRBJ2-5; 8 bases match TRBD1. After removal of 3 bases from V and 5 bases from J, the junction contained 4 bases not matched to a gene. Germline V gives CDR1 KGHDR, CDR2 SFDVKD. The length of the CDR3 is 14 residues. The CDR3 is CATSDGQGAETQYF. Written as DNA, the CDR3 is TGTGCCACCAGTGATGGACAGGGAGCCGAGACCCAGTACTTC.

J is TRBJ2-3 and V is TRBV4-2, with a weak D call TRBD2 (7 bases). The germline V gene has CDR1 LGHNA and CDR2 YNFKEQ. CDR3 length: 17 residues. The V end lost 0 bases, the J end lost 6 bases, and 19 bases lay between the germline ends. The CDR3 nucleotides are TGTGCCAGCAGCCAAGATCGGGGGGCCCCTACCTGGGATACGCAGTATTTT. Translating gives CASSQDRGAPTWDTQYF.

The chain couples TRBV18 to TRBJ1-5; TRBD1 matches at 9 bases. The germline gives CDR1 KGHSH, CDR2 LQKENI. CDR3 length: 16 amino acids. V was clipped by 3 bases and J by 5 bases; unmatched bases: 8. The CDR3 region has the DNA TGTGCCAGCTCACCTTTTGCGGGACAGGGTGATCAGCCCCAGCATTTT. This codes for CASSPFAGQGDQPQHF.

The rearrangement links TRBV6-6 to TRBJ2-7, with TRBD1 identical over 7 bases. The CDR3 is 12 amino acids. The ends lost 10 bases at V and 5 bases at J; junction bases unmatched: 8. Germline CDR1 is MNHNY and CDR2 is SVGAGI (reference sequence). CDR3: CAIRTGLDEQYF. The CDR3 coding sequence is TGTGCCATCCGGACAGGACTGGACGAGCAGTACTTC.

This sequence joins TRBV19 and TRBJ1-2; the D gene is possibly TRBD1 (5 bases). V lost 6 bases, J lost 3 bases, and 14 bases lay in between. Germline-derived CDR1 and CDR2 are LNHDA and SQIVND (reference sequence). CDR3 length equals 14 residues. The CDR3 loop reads CASSPGGWDYGYTF. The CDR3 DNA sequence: TGTGCCAGTAGCCCCGGGGGATGGGACTATGGCTACACCTTC. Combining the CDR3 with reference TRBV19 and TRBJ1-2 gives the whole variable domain DGGITQSPKYLFRKEGQNVTLSCEQNLNHDAMYWYRQDPGQGLRLIYYSQIVNDFQKGDIAEGYSVSREKKESFPLTVTSAQKNPTAFYLCASSPGGWDYGYTFGSGTRLTVV.

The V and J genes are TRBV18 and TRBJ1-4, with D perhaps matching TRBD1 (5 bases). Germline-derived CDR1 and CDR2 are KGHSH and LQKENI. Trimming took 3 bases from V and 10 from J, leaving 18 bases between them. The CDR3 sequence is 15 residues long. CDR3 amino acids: CASSPADSPVGKLFF. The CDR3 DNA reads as TGTGCCAGCTCACCGGCAGACAGTCCGGTCGGAAAACTGTTTTTT.

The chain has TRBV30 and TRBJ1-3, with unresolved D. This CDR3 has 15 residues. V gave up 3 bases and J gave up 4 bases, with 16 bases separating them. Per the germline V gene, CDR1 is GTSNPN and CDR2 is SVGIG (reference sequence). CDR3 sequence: CAWSGNAALGNTIYF. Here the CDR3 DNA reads TGTGCCTGGAGCGGGAATGCCGCTTTGGGAAACACCATATATTTT. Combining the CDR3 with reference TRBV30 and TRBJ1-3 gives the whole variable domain SQTIHQWPATLVQPVGSPLSLECTVEGTSNPNLYWYRQAAGRGLQLLFYSVGIGQISSEVPQNLSASRPQDRQFILSSKKLLLSDSGFYLCAWSGNAALGNTIYFGEGSWLTVV.

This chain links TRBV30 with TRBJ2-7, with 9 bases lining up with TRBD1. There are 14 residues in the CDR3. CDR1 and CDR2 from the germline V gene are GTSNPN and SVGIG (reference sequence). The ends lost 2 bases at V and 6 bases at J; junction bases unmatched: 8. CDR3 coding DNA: TGTGCCTGGAGTACCGGGACAGGGATCAGCGAGCAGTACTTC. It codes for CAWSTGTGISEQYF.

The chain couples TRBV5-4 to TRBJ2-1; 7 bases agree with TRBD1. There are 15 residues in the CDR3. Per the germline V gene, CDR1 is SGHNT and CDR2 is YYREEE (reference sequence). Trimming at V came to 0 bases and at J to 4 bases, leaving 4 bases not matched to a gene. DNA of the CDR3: TGTGCCAGCAGCTTGGTCGGGACAGAGTACAATGAGCAGTTCTTC. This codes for CASSLVGTEYNEQFF.

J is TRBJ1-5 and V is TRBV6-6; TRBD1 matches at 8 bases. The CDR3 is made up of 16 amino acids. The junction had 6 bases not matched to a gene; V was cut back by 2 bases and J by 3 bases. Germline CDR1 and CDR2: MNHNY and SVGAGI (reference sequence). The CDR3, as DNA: TGTGCCAGCAGTTACGAGGGGACAGGACTCAATCAGCCCCAGCATTTT. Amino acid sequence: CASSYEGTGLNQPQHF.

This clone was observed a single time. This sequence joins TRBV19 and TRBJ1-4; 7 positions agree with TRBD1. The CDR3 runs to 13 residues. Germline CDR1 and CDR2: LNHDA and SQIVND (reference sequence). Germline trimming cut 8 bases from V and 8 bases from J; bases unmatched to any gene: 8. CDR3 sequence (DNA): TGTGCCAGTCGCCGGGACAGATCGGAAAAACTGTTTTTT. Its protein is CASRRDRSEKLFF.

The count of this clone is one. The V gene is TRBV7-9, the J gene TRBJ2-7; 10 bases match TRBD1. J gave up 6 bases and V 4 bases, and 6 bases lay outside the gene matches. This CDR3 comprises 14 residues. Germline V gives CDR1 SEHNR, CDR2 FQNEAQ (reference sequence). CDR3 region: CASSSGTGAIEQYF. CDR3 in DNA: TGTGCCAGCAGCTCCGGGACAGGGGCCATCGAGCAGTACTTC.

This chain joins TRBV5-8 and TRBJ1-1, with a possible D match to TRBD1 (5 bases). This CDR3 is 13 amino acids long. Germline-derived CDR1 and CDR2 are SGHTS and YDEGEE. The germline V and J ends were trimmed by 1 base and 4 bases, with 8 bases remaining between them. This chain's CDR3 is CASSLTGGTEAFF. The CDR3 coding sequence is TGTGCCAGCAGCTTGACGGGGGGCACTGAAGCTTTCTTT.

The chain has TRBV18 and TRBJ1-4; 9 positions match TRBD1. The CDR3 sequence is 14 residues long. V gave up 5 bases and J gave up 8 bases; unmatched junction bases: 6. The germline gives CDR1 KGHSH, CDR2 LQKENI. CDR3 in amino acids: CASSTGTGSEKLFF. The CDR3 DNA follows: TGTGCCAGCTCAACCGGGACAGGGAGCGAAAAACTGTTTTTT.

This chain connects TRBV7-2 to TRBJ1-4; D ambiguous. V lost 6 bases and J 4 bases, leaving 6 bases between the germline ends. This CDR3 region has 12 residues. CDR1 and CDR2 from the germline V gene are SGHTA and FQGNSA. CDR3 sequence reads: CASSPYNEKLFF. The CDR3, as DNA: TGTGCCAGCAGTCCTTATAATGAAAAACTGTTTTTT.